The 19 T cell receptor beta chains given below trace back to one sample, sequenced in a study of beta chain features in type 1 diabetes. The entirety of the isolated RNA underwent reverse transcription, so expressed TCRB transcripts were sequenced. Repertoires were generated with immunoSEQ multiplex PCR, while TCRdb's copy carries only in-frame clones and drops some. The sample has about 450,000 clones; over 10% are singletons. What was sequenced was naive CD4+ T cells from blood. These receptors all come from a woman in her late teens or twenties in good health.

The chain has TRBV7-9 and TRBJ2-7; D unclear. V lost 2 bases and J 1 base, leaving 9 bases between the germline ends. Germline loops: CDR1 SEHNR, CDR2 FQNEAQ (reference sequence). This CDR3 comprises 14 residues. Here the CDR3 reads CASSLRSTSYEQYF. The CDR3 DNA follows: TGTGCCAGCAGCTTAAGGAGCACGTCCTACGAGCAGTACTTC.

This clone occurred a few times. V and J are TRBV27 and TRBJ2-3; D remains ambiguous. V gave up 7 bases and J gave up 1 base, with 9 bases separating them. Germline-derived CDR1 and CDR2 are MNHEY and SMNVEV (reference sequence). This CDR3 has 13 amino acids. CDR3 residues: CASKRIGTDTQYF. Here the CDR3 DNA reads TGTGCCAGCAAGAGGATTGGCACAGATACGCAGTATTTT.

The genes are TRBV12-5 and TRBJ2-5; D call uncertain. The CDR3 extends over 11 amino acids. CDR1 and CDR2 (germline): LGHNT, FRNRAP. Between the trimmed V and J ends, which lost 3 bases and 4 bases, there was a span of 3 bases. The CDR3: CASGFAETQYF. CDR3 DNA: TGTGCTAGTGGTTTTGCAGAGACCCAGTACTTC. Complete variable domain (other parts from reference TRBV12-5 and TRBJ2-5): DARVTQTPRHKVTEMGQEVTMRCQPILGHNTVFWYRQTMMQGLELLAYFRNRAPLDDSGMPKDRFSAEMPDATLATLKIQPSEPRDSAVYFCASGFAETQYFGPGTRLLVL.

This clone was detected only a few times. The J gene is TRBJ1-5, the V gene TRBV2; D is uncertain. The V and J ends lost 6 bases and 3 bases respectively, with 15 bases between them. The CDR3 is made up of 15 amino acids. The germline V gene encodes CDR1 SNHLY and CDR2 FYNNEI. The CDR3 is CASRMERGANQPQHF. In DNA, the CDR3 is TGTGCCAGCAGGATGGAGAGAGGAGCCAATCAGCCCCAGCATTTT.

This clone was seen more than once but under ten times. The chain recombines TRBV7-9 with TRBJ2-3, with 7 positions matching TRBD1. The V gene's germline CDR1 is SEHNR and CDR2 FQNEAQ (reference sequence). The CDR3 is 14 amino acids. V was pared by 4 bases and J by 0 bases, with 1 base of the junction left unmatched. The CDR3 here is CASSYRGSTDTQYF. The CDR3, as DNA: TGTGCCAGCAGCTACAGGGGAAGCACAGATACGCAGTATTTT.

This rearrangement joins TRBV20-1 to TRBJ2-1, with D hard to call. CDR1 is DFQATT and CDR2 is SNEGSKA in the germline V gene (reference sequence). The CDR3 length is 11 residues. The CDR3, as DNA: TGCAGCAGGCAGAGATACAATGAGCAGTTCTTC. Amino acid sequence: CSRQRYNEQFF.

The genes are TRBV19 and TRBJ2-5; possibly TRBD1 or TRBD2 for D (5 bases each). The germline gives CDR1 LNHDA, CDR2 SQIVND (reference sequence). V dropped 6 bases and J dropped 3 bases, with 14 bases sitting between them. CDR3 length equals 14 residues. In nucleotides, the CDR3 is TGTGCCAGTAGCCAATTCGGGACCGAAGAGACCCAGTACTTC. This gives the protein CASSQFGTEETQYF. The entire variable domain, with the rest obtained from reference TRBV19 and TRBJ2-5, is as follows: DGGITQSPKYLFRKEGQNVTLSCEQNLNHDAMYWYRQDPGQGLRLIYYSQIVNDFQKGDIAEGYSVSREKKESFPLTVTSAQKNPTAFYLCASSQFGTEETQYFGPGTRLLVL.

This clone was counted a few times. This rearrangement joins TRBV2 to TRBJ2-5, with 7 bases that match TRBD2. V lost 6 bases, J lost 5 bases, and 9 bases stayed unmatched. The CDR3 loop spans 14 amino acids. CDR1 SNHLY and CDR2 FYNNEI come from the germline V gene. Here the CDR3 reads CASSAGRLRETQYF. The CDR3 nucleotides are TGTGCCAGCAGCGCCGGGAGGTTGAGGGAGACCCAGTACTTC.

V is TRBV20-1 and J is TRBJ2-3, with D unresolved. V lost 7 bases and J lost 5, with 10 bases in between. Germline V CDR1 and CDR2: DFQATT, SNEGSKA (reference sequence). There are 11 residues in the CDR3. In DNA form, the CDR3 reads TGCAGTGGCGGAGCGAGAGATACGCAGTATTTT. Translating gives CSGGARDTQYF.

The table lists this clone with a few counts. V usage is TRBV14 and J usage is TRBJ2-7; D uncertain. Trimming left V 8 bases short and J 5 bases short, with 25 bases between. The CDR3 extends over 16 amino acids. The germline V gene has CDR1 SGHDN and CDR2 FVKESK. The DNA of the CDR3 is TGTGCCAGCCTAAATCCCCCGGGCCCTGGAGATAACGAGCAGTACTTC. As protein: CASLNPPGPGDNEQYF.

The CDR3 nucleotides read TGTGCCAGCAGAAACGACAGGGTGGAGACCCAGTACTTC. As protein: CASRNDRVETQYF. The chain combines TRBV5-4 with TRBJ2-5; TRBD1 matches at 7 bases. CDR3 length: 13 amino acids. J gave up 5 bases and V 5 bases, and 6 bases lay outside the gene matches. Germline V gene lookup returns CDR1 SGHNT and CDR2 YYREEE (reference sequence).

The chain's CDR3 is CASSLELAGGVEQFF. As DNA, the CDR3 is TGTGCCAGCAGCCTCGAACTAGCGGGAGGGGTTGAGCAGTTCTTC. This chain links TRBV7-8 with TRBJ2-1; 13 bases agree with TRBD2. The CDR3 is made up of 15 amino acids. From germline, CDR1 is SGHVS and CDR2 FQNEAQ. The junction had 7 bases not matched to a gene; V was cut back by 5 bases and J by 9 bases.

This clone has only a few counts. The chain carries TRBV18 and TRBJ2-5; no firm D call. The CDR3 covers 17 residues. The V gene lost 3 bases and the J gene lost 7 bases, with 24 bases spanning the gap. CDR1 and CDR2 (germline): KGHSH, LQKENI. CDR3 loop: CASSPQPQTRNVVTQYF. The CDR3 DNA sequence: TGTGCCAGCTCACCGCAACCTCAGACACGGAACGTTGTGACCCAGTACTTC.

This clone appeared a few times. CDR3 sequence (DNA): TGTGCCAGCAGCGGAAGGACAAGGGTAGGAGAGACCCAGTACTTC. It is translated as CASSGRTRVGETQYF. V and J are TRBV7-7 and TRBJ2-5, with a tentative D call TRBD1 (5 bases). Germline V gene sequence: CDR1 SSHAT, CDR2 FNYEAQ (reference sequence). V was cut by 5 bases and J by 4 bases, with 17 bases left in between. The CDR3 extends over 15 amino acids. The variable domain in full, completed from reference TRBV7-7 and TRBJ2-5, reads GAGVSQSPRYKVTKRGQDVTLRCDPISSHATLYWYQQALGQGPEFLTYFNYEAQPDKSGLPSDRFSAERPEGSISTLTIQRTEQRDSAMYRCASSGRTRVGETQYFGPGTRLLVL.

J is TRBJ2-1 and V is TRBV13; 11 bases fit TRBD2. Per germline, CDR1 PRHDT and CDR2 FYEKMQ (reference sequence). The CDR3 totals 14 residues. V lost 8 bases to trimming and J lost 6 bases; unmatched junction nucleotides: 6. The CDR3 here is CASVTSGSVNEQFF. Here the CDR3 DNA reads TGTGCCAGCGTTACTAGCGGGAGTGTCAATGAGCAGTTCTTC. Using reference TRBV13 and TRBJ2-1 for the parts outside the CDR3, the full variable domain is AAGVIQSPRHLIKEKRETATLKCYPIPRHDTVYWYQQGPGQDPQFLISFYEKMQSDKGSIPDRFSAQQFSDYHSELNMSSLELGDSALYFCASVTSGSVNEQFFGPGTRLTVL.

This clone was seen a handful of times. The gene calls are TRBV7-9 and TRBJ1-4; D not resolved. CDR1 SEHNR and CDR2 FQNEAQ come from the germline V gene (reference sequence). The germline V and J ends were trimmed by 1 base and 8 bases, with 14 bases remaining between them. CDR3 length: 15 residues. The CDR3 DNA follows: TGTGCCAGCAGCTTAGGTCGGGGAATTGGAGAAAAACTGTTTTTT. It specifies CASSLGRGIGEKLFF.

The rearrangement joins TRBV30 to TRBJ1-1, with 9 bases aligning to TRBD1. Germline V gene sequence: CDR1 GTSNPN, CDR2 SVGIG (reference sequence). After removal of 6 bases from V and 7 bases from J, the junction contained 6 bases not matched to a gene. The CDR3 is made up of 12 amino acids. The CDR3 sequence: CACEQGAGEAFF. DNA of the CDR3: TGTGCCTGCGAACAGGGGGCCGGTGAAGCTTTCTTT.

There are a few counts of this clone. The CDR3 reads CASDLGGLRNTEAFF. CDR3 DNA sequence: TGTGCCAGCGACCTAGGCGGGCTACGGAACACTGAAGCTTTCTTT. The V gene is TRBV28, the J gene TRBJ1-1; D unresolved. The CDR3 sequence is 15 residues long. In germline, CDR1 is MDHEN, CDR2 SYDVKM. Trimming shortened V by 8 bases and J by 1 base, and 17 bases separated the two germline ends.

The chain couples TRBV11-3 to TRBJ1-1; D possibly corresponds to TRBD1 (5 bases). V lost 4 bases, J lost 1 base, and 10 bases lay in between. The CDR3 loop spans 14 amino acids. Per the germline V gene, CDR1 is SGHNT and CDR2 is YENEEA. Here the CDR3 DNA reads TGTGCCAGCAGCTCTGGGGCCGGGAACACTGAAGCTTTCTTT. This gives the protein CASSSGAGNTEAFF.